This TCR beta chain originates from a study of shared clonotypes between healthy human individuals (dated by TCRdb to about 2020). Broadly, across the study: A few men and two women, aged 18 to 49 years, made up the cohort. Per donor, three plates each were used for CD4 naive and CD4 memory, two for CD8 naive, and one for CD8 memory. To estimate repertoire size and how much clonotypes are shared between individuals, the study performed deep sequencing of blood TCR repertoires from roughly five healthy adults. Different laboratories and diverse techniques were used to prepare libraries and sequence TCR repertoires, to increase sequencing depth and limit assay-specific biases. Leukapheresis yielded between about 0.85 and 10 billion PBMCs per donor.

This clone was picked up many times. This clone's antigen is unknown. Base qualities are not at hand, and no much larger clone is one base apart. Other DNA variants within this sample encode the same CDR3. TCR CDR3 regions were amplified from genomic DNA by multiplex PCR using the deep immunoSEQ assay. For each cell subset, the extracted genomic DNA was distributed evenly across all wells of several immunoSEQ 96-well plates, and each plate served as one replicate. For sorted subsets, each replicate PCR was loaded with 200 to 250 ng genomic DNA, equivalent to approximately 33,000 T cell genomes. Purified libraries were quantified with a Qubit 3.0 fluorometer, sized on a Bioanalyzer 2100, and re-quantified with the KAPA Library Quantification kit. Every immunoSEQ 96-well plate was sequenced on a separate single-read 150-cycle Illumina NextSeq 550 flow cell. Concerning the study's data processing: Because only junctional sequences without quality scores were contained in the immunoSEQ output, filtering matching that applied to full-length reads could not be performed. To assign V/J genes and CDR3, sequences were annotated using PyIR, a Python wrapper for IgBLAST v1.9, with IMGT germline references. Reads with weak V/J assignments (E-value above 1e-6), missing CDR3, stop codons, out-of-frame junctions, or ambiguous translated residues were removed. V3J clonotypes were defined as sequences sharing the same inferred V gene, J gene, and CDR3 amino acid sequence. To compute the percentage overlap between repertoires, the number of shared unique clonotypes was divided by the size of the smaller repertoire. Three approaches were used to assess repertoire richness: RTK rarefaction, the Chao1 estimator, and Recon v2.1 estimates of unobserved clonotypes. For all TCRbeta clonotypes obtained by the gDNA method from four donors, generation probabilities were computed with OLGA. Sourced from immuneACCESS, this table was stored by TCRdb with only in-frame sequences that have V and J called. A share of the clones is absent; for the studies checked, an unresolved V gene accounts for under half, and the remainder has no known explanation. V, J and clone size were drawn from that table, and D and trimming were deduced from the DNA. This sample gives 850,000 to 1,200,000 clones in total; approximately 72% of them show up just once. The ten biggest clones cover 1.4% to 1.5% of the sample.

The donors were healthy, HIV-negative adults who had no recently reported acute infections or vaccinations. Only Caucasian adults living in Nashville, Tennessee, USA were represented among the donors. CD4+ T cells were enriched through magnetic negative selection, after which naive cells were positively selected on CD45RA and the remaining negative fraction served as the memory subset. Blood was obtained by leukapheresis, after which PBMCs were separated by Ficoll-Histopaque density gradient centrifugation and cryopreserved in liquid nitrogen vapor phase. Analytical flow cytometry was used to check the purity and quantity of every magnetically sorted T cell population. Genomic DNA was isolated from each sorted fraction and quantified by UV absorbance on a Nanodrop 2000c. Broad study findings and their caveats: Compared with non-shared clonotypes, the clonotypes found in all four sorted-subset donors had higher generation probabilities. The genetic and exposure-history diversity represented was limited by the small number of donors. Rarefaction of sorted-subset datasets indicated incomplete sequencing despite the large sequencing depth. Sampling was limited to blood, and TCR repertoires in tissue likely differ from TCR repertoires in blood. Pairwise subsampling indicated that sequencing depth was expected to affect the degree of clonotype sharing among donors. Sharing across a few donors was observed for 5% to 6.5% of naive CD4, less than 4% of naive CD8, about 2.5% of memory CD4, and roughly 0.4% of memory CD8 clonotypes. Larger estimated clonotype richness was generally found for naive subsets than for memory subsets.

V is clipped by 6 bases and J by 0 bases, and the sequence between their germline boundaries is 3 bases long. The CDR3 holds 11 amino acids from the cysteine to the phenylalanine. Of all the DNA, just the CDR3 is kept, 33 bases in frame from base 1. CDR1 is given as ENHRY and CDR2 as SYGVKD, both from the germline V gene. This clonotype was obtained from a man between 18 and 35 years old in good health. Sequenced input: memory CD4+ T cells sorted from blood. The cell subset or site label on this specimen signifies: CD45RA-negative fraction. The rearrangement joined TRBV10-3 to TRBJ2-7, with the D gene not clear enough to name. The CDR3 region reads CAISSSYEQYF. The DNA reads TGTGCCATCAGCAGCTCCTACGAGCAGTACTTC.